This T cell receptor (beta chain) is drawn from a study of chemoradiotherapy in HPV16-positive cancers. Background on the study: Functional T-cell assays on two HPV16-positive patients' cells defined candidate HPV-specific clones and common TCR motifs. Study-level results: Non-HPV-specific T cells did not expand in tumors during treatment, whereas candidate HPV-specific clones and E7-related motifs did.

Over chemoradiotherapy, repertoires were sampled more than once. Measured with immunoSEQ multiplex PCR; TCRdb has only the in-frame clones, and not every one. The sample lists about 12,000 clones, more than 85% seen once, with more than 5.5% in the top ten. Germline loops: CDR1 SEHNR, CDR2 FQNEAQ (reference sequence). The CDR3 contains 14 residues. With 5 bases removed from V and 1 base from J, the gap between germline ends came to 11 bases. A remark on this clone: As yet, its antigen is unknown.

This receptor was obtained from a human donor with HPV-associated anogenital cancer. The chain carries TRBV7-9 and TRBJ1-1; no reliable D call. Material: blood, obtained from a patient who underwent chemoradiotherapy. The CDR3: CASSPLGGNTEAFF. The CDR3 DNA follows: TGTGCCAGCAGCCCCCTAGGCGGGAACACTGAAGCTTTCTTT.